Below, 22 T cell receptor beta chains from the same sample are listed, as sequenced in a study of long-term antiretroviral therapy in people with HIV. The assay, immunoSEQ v3.0, was run at survey level. Some clones are missing from TCRdb's copy, which holds only in-frame ones; the method was immunoSEQ multiplex PCR. The data contain over 7,000 clones, approximately 80% of them singletons. The sample here was unsorted PBMCs, taken 0.1 years after starting antiretroviral therapy. These receptors all come from a man aged 35 to 55 with HIV.

The gene calls are TRBV5-1 and TRBJ2-3; 9 positions match TRBD2. J gave up 2 bases and V 0 bases, and 7 bases lay outside the gene matches. Per germline, CDR1 SGHRS and CDR2 YFSETQ. The CDR3 length is 17 residues. The CDR3 protein is CASSLGGGGAITDTQYF. In nucleotides, the CDR3 is TGCGCCAGCAGCTTGGGCGGCGGGGGGGCCATCACAGATACGCAGTATTTT.

This chain links TRBV11-2 with TRBJ1-3; D gene unclear. Germline V lookup: CDR1 SGHAT, CDR2 FQNNGV. The V gene lost 2 bases and the J gene lost 4 bases, with 12 bases spanning the gap. There are 15 residues in the CDR3. CDR3: CASSLWVEGGNTIYF. In DNA, the CDR3 is TGTGCCAGCAGCTTATGGGTGGAAGGCGGAAACACCATATATTTT.

The gene calls are TRBV5-6 and TRBJ1-2; maybe TRBD1 (6 bases). V gave up 1 base and J gave up 13 bases, with 17 bases separating them. Germline V gene data show CDR1 as SGHDT and CDR2 as YYEEEE. The CDR3 spans 13 residues. CDR3 protein: CASSLPDSHRITF. In DNA form, the CDR3 reads TGTGCCAGCAGCTTGCCGGACAGCCATAGGATCACCTTC.

J is TRBJ1-3 and V is TRBV6-5; D is unresolved. Germline CDR1 and CDR2: MNHEY and SVGAGI. The ends were cut back, 5 bases at V and 1 base at J, with 9 bases in the middle. This CDR3 contains 14 residues. In nucleotides, the CDR3 is TGTGCCAGCAGTAACGGGTTATCTGGAAACACCATATATTTT. This translates into CASSNGLSGNTIYF.

This rearrangement joins TRBV4-2 to TRBJ2-7, with D perhaps TRBD2 (6 bases). V lost 5 bases to trimming and J lost 3 bases, with 23 bases between them. Looked up from germline, CDR1 is LGHNA and CDR2 is YNFKEQ. The CDR3 runs 17 residues. The CDR3 nucleotides are TGTGCCAGCAGCTTCGCCCCCGGGACTCCCTCCCACTACGAGCAGTACTTC. Protein: CASSFAPGTPSHYEQYF.

In its sample, this clone was seen a few times. The chain recombines TRBV5-1 with TRBJ1-2; no definite D call. Germline V gene sequence: CDR1 SGHRS, CDR2 YFSETQ. This CDR3 spans 12 amino acids. The V gene lost 1 base and the J gene lost 8 bases, with 9 bases spanning the gap. CDR3 nucleotides: TGCGCCAGCAGCTTGTCCGGAAGGGGCTACACCTTC. Protein: CASSLSGRGYTF.

This chain links TRBV27 with TRBJ1-4; D call uncertain. V was shortened by 6 bases and J by 0 bases, with 11 bases between the two germline ends. Germline V lookup: CDR1 MNHEY, CDR2 SMNVEV (reference sequence). CDR3 length equals 15 residues. CDR3 DNA: TGTGCCAGCAGCCGTCTTGGGACAACTAATGAAAAACTGTTTTTT. Translating gives CASSRLGTTNEKLFF.

The J gene is TRBJ2-2, the V gene TRBV9; no clear D gene. Germline V lookup: CDR1 SGDLS, CDR2 YYNGEE. The CDR3 loop spans 14 amino acids. The V end lost 0 bases, the J end lost 5 bases, and 8 bases lay between the germline ends. The CDR3 DNA reads as TGTGCCAGCAGCGTAGTGCTCGGGACCGGGGAGCTGTTTTTT. Encoded protein: CASSVVLGTGELFF.

The rearrangement links TRBV11-3 to TRBJ1-5; a possible D gene is TRBD1 (6 bases). Trimming took off 5 bases at V and 7 bases at J, with 15 bases between the two ends. The CDR3 sequence is 14 residues long. CDR1 SGHNT and CDR2 YENEEA come from the germline V gene. The CDR3 nucleotides read TGTGCCAGCAGCCCCGGGACACATCAACAGCCCCAGCATTTT. Its translation: CASSPGTHQQPQHF.

The J gene is TRBJ2-2, the V gene TRBV5-1, with D uncertain. Germline CDR1 and CDR2: SGHRS and YFSETQ. This CDR3 contains 14 residues. V lost 2 bases and J 7 bases, leaving 12 bases between the germline ends. The CDR3 region is CASSFMGSGGELFF. DNA of the CDR3: TGCGCCAGCAGCTTTATGGGATCCGGCGGGGAGCTGTTTTTT.

The rearrangement joins TRBV21-1 to TRBJ1-1; the DNA was not compared with TRBD1, the D call given in the table. TRBV21-1 is a documented pseudogene. This CDR3 is 14 amino acids long. The CDR3: CASSLRTGNTEAFF. The CDR3, as DNA: TGTGCCAGCAGCTTACGGACAGGGAACACTGAAGCTTTCTTT.

The chain combines TRBV30 with TRBJ2-7; D tentatively reads TRBD1 or TRBD2 (6 bases each). The CDR3 has 14 residues. The V gene's germline CDR1 is GTSNPN and CDR2 SVGIG (reference sequence). Trimming removed 0 bases from V and 2 bases from J, with 11 bases in between. The CDR3 here is CAWSVGGDTYEQYF. In nucleotides, the CDR3 is TGTGCCTGGAGTGTTGGAGGGGACACCTACGAGCAGTACTTC.

CDR3 residues: CASSLGTFTYNEQFF. In DNA form, the CDR3 reads TGTGCCAGCAGCCTGGGGACTTTTACCTACAATGAGCAGTTCTTC. This sequence joins TRBV7-6 and TRBJ2-1, with D perhaps matching TRBD2 (6 bases). The CDR3 loop spans 15 amino acids. Trimming took off 5 bases at V and 2 bases at J, with 13 bases between the two ends. Germline CDR1 SGHVS, CDR2 FNYEAQ.

The genes are TRBV15 and TRBJ2-7; perhaps TRBD1 as D (6 bases). The V end lost 2 bases, the J end lost 6 bases, and 17 bases lay between the germline ends. CDR3 length equals 15 residues. Germline CDR1 is LNHNV and CDR2 is YYDKDF (reference sequence). The CDR3: CATSRYPRDKVEQYF. CDR3 sequence (DNA): TGTGCCACCAGCAGATATCCACGGGACAAGGTCGAGCAGTACTTC.

The chain combines TRBV2 with TRBJ2-3; tentative D call: TRBD1 (6 bases). This CDR3 is 14 amino acids long. The V end lost 8 bases, the J end lost 2 bases, and 14 bases lay between the germline ends. Per germline, CDR1 SNHLY and CDR2 FYNNEI. Here the CDR3 DNA reads TGTGCCAGCCCCCGGGACACGGACACAGATACGCAGTATTTT. It translates to CASPRDTDTDTQYF.

V is TRBV9 and J is TRBJ2-7; TRBD1 aligns across 7 bases. Germline trimming cut 4 bases from V and 0 bases from J; bases unmatched to any gene: 10. CDR3 length: 16 amino acids. Germline CDR1 reads SGDLS; CDR2 reads YYNGEE. The CDR3: CASSSNRDSYSYEQYF. CDR3 DNA sequence: TGTGCCAGCAGCTCAAACCGGGACAGTTACTCCTACGAGCAGTACTTC.

The genes are TRBV7-6 and TRBJ2-7; D call uncertain. Germline CDR1 and CDR2: SGHVS and FNYEAQ. The CDR3 is 13 residues long. V was clipped by 0 bases and J by 3 bases, with 6 bases between them. The CDR3 nucleotides are TGTGCCAGCAGCTTAGCCGAGAACTACGAGCAGTACTTC. The encoded protein is CASSLAENYEQYF. Supplemented by reference TRBV7-6 and TRBJ2-7, the full variable domain reads GAGVSQSPRYKVTKRGQDVALRCDPISGHVSLYWYRQALGQGPEFLTYFNYEAQQDKSGLPNDRFSAERPEGSISTLTIQRTEQRDSAMYRCASSLAENYEQYFGPGTRLTVT.

This chain connects TRBV11-3 to TRBJ2-2; no reliable D call. The CDR3 extends over 14 amino acids. Looked up from germline, CDR1 is SGHNT and CDR2 is YENEEA. V gave up 1 base and J gave up 1 base, with 4 bases separating them. The CDR3 is CASSLVGNTGELFF. CDR3 nucleotide sequence: TGTGCCAGCAGCTTAGTAGGGAACACCGGGGAGCTGTTTTTT.

This CDR3 is CASSVTGGTEAFF. The CDR3 nucleotides read TGCGCCAGCAGCGTTACAGGGGGCACTGAAGCTTTCTTT. This chain uses TRBV5-1 with TRBJ1-1, with 8 bases lining up with TRBD1. Germline CDR1 reads SGHRS; CDR2 reads YFSETQ. The CDR3 has 13 amino acids. The J segment lost 4 bases and the V segment lost 4 bases, leaving 3 bases of the junction unmatched.

The gene calls are TRBV5-1 and TRBJ2-1, with D uncertain. CDR1 and CDR2 from the germline V gene are SGHRS and YFSETQ. V dropped 4 bases and J dropped 0 bases, with 14 bases sitting between them. This CDR3 spans 16 amino acids. The CDR3 nucleotides are TGCGCCAGCAGCCTAACGACAAGTAGCTCCTACAATGAGCAGTTCTTC. Amino acids: CASSLTTSSSYNEQFF.

The chain uses TRBV6-1 and TRBJ2-3; 9 bases line up with TRBD2. Germline V gives CDR1 MNHNS, CDR2 SASEGT. This CDR3 comprises 16 residues. V shed 3 bases, J shed 4 bases, and the junction held 8 bases outside the gene matches. The CDR3 bases are TGTGCCAGCAGTGACTGGCGGGGGGGCGGTGCAGATACGCAGTATTTT. It codes for CASSDWRGGGADTQYF.

This rearrangement joins TRBV5-5 to TRBJ2-7; TRBD1 agrees at 7 bases. From germline, CDR1 is SGHKS and CDR2 YYEKEE (reference sequence). V shed 5 bases and J 2 bases; nucleotides not matched to a gene: 7. This CDR3 comprises 14 residues. The CDR3 loop is CASRTTGDTYEQYF. The CDR3 coding sequence is TGTGCCAGCAGAACAACAGGGGACACCTACGAGCAGTACTTC.